This T cell receptor (beta chain) was recorded in a study of T cell responses to AZD1222 COVID-19 vaccine. Findings and limits, study-wide: Repertoire sampling happened only post peak T cell response. Spike-specific TCR depth and breadth grew after two AZD1222 doses. Donor demographics were predominantly white British with a female majority; clonal diversity may be underestimated.

Remarks on this clone: The antigen remains undetermined.

Using immunoSEQ multiplex PCR, the repertoire was profiled, and TCRdb retains in-frame clones only, with some absent. The repertoire holds about 190,000 clones, with around 92% as singletons. The source material was peripheral blood, sampled on day 0 of AZD1222 vaccination. The receptor was derived from an adult in good health.

The CDR3 nucleotides are TGTGCCAGCAGCTTCCCCGCCGGGGGGAACACTGAAGCTTTCTTT. Translation gives CASSFPAGGNTEAFF. The chain carries TRBV7-9 and TRBJ1-1, with a possible D match to TRBD1 (5 bases). Germline V CDR1 and CDR2: SEHNR, FQNEAQ (reference sequence). V was clipped by 3 bases and J by 1 base, with 12 bases between them. The CDR3 is 15 residues long.